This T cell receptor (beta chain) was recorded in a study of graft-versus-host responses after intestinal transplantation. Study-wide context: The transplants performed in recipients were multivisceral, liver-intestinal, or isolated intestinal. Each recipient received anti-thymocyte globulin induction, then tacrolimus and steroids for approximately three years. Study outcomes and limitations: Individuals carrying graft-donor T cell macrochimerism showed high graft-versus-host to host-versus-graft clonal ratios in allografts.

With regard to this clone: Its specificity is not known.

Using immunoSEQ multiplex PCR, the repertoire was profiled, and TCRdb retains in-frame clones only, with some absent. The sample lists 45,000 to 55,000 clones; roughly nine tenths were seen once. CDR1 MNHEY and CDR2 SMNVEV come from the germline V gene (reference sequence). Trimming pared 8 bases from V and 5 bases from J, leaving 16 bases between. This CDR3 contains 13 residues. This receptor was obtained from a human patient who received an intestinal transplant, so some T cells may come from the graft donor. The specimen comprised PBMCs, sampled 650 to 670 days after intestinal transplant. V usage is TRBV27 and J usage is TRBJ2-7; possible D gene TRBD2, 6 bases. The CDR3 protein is CASAGGFPHEQYF. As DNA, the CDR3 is TGTGCCAGCGCCGGGGGATTTCCCCACGAGCAGTACTTC.